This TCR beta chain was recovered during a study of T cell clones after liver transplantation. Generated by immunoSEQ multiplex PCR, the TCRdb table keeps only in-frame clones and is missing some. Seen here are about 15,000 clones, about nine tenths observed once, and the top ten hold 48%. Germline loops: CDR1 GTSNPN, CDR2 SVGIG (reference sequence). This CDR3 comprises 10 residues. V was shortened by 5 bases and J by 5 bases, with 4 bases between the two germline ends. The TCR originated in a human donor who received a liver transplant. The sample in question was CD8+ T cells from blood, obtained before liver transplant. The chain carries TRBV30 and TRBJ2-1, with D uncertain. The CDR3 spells CAWADNEQFF. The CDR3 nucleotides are TGTGCCTGGGCTGACAATGAGCAGTTCTTC. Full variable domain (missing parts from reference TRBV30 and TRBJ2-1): SQTIHQWPATLVQPVGSPLSLECTVEGTSNPNLYWYRQAAGRGLQLLFYSVGIGQISSEVPQNLSASRPQDRQFILSSKKLLLSDSGFYLCAWADNEQFFGPGTRLTVL.